This T cell receptor beta chain was retrieved from a study of blood T cell repertoires in COVID-19. Study-level information: The United States, Italy and Spain supplied acute and convalescent COVID-19 samples.

Generated by immunoSEQ multiplex PCR, the TCRdb table keeps only in-frame clones and is missing some. This table has 15,000 to 20,000 clones, 80% to 90% appearing once. The germline gives CDR1 LNHDA, CDR2 SQIVND (reference sequence). Trimming removed 5 bases from V and 1 base from J; junction bases left unmatched: 7. The CDR3 sequence is 16 residues long. The source of this sequence is a man between 60 and 70 years old with acute or convalescent COVID-19. The chain is built from TRBV19 and TRBJ2-7, with 11 positions matching TRBD1. Material for sequencing was peripheral blood. CDR3: CASSGSRDRGSYEQYF. CDR3 DNA: TGTGCCAGTAGTGGGTCCCGGGACAGGGGGTCCTACGAGCAGTACTTC. Looking up the rest from reference TRBV19 and TRBJ2-7 gives the full variable domain: DGGITQSPKYLFRKEGQNVTLSCEQNLNHDAMYWYRQDPGQGLRLIYYSQIVNDFQKGDIAEGYSVSREKKESFPLTVTSAQKNPTAFYLCASSGSRDRGSYEQYFGPGTRLTVT.